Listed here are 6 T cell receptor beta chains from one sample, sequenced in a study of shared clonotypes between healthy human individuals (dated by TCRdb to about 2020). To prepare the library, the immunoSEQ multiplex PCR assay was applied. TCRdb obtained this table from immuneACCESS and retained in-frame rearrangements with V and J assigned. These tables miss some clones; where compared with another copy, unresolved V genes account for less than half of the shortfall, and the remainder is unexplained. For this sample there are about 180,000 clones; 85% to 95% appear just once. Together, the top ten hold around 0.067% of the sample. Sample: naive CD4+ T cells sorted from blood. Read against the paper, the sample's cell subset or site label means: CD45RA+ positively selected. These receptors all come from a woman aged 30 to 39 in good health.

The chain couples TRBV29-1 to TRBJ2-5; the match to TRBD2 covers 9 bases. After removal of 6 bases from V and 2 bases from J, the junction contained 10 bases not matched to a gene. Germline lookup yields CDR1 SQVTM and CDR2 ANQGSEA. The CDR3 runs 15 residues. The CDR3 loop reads CSVDPTSGIQETQYF. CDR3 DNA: TGCAGCGTCGACCCGACTAGCGGAATTCAAGAGACCCAGTACTTC.

CDR3 bases: TGTGCCAGCAGCTCCTTGGGGGGTCGAACCGGGGAGCTGTTTTTT. Protein: CASSSLGGRTGELFF. The chain couples TRBV7-3 to TRBJ2-2, with a weak D call TRBD2 (6 bases). This CDR3 region has 15 residues. The germline V and J ends were trimmed by 4 bases and 5 bases, with 14 bases remaining between them. Per germline, CDR1 SGHTA and CDR2 FQGTGA.

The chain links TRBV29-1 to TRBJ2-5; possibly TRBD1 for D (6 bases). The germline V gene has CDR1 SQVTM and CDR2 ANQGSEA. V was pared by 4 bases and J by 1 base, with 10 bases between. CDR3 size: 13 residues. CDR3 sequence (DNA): TGCAGCGTTGTTCGACAGGCCCAAGAGACCCAGTACTTC. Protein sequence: CSVVRQAQETQYF.

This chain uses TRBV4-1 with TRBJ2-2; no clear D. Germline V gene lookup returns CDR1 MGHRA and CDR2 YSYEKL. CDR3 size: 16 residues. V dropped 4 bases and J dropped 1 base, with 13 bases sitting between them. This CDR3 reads CASSLGITENTGELFF. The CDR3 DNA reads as TGCGCCAGCAGCCTCGGAATAACGGAGAACACCGGGGAGCTGTTTTTT.

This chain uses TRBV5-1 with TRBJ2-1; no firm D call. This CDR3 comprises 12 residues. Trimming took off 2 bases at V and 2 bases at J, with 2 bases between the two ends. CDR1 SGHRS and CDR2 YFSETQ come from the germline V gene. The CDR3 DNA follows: TGCGCCAGCAGCTTCACCTACAATGAGCAGTTCTTC. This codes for CASSFTYNEQFF.

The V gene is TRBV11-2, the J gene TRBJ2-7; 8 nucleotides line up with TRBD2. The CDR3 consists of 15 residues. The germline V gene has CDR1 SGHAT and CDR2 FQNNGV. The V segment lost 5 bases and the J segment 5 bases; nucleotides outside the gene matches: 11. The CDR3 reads CASSRPGLVGHEQYF. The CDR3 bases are TGTGCCAGCAGCCGACCGGGACTAGTTGGCCACGAGCAGTACTTC.